What follows are 18 T cell receptor beta chains derived from one specimen sequenced in a study of shared clonotypes between healthy human individuals. Profiled with immunoSEQ multiplex PCR; TCRdb holds only in-frame clones, not every one. Here the sample spans about 1 million clones, 75% being singletons. The material sequenced was memory CD4+ T cells sorted from blood. Subset given: CD45RA-negative fraction. All receptors derive from a man younger than 35 in good health.

This chain connects TRBV18 to TRBJ2-1; D gene uncertain. This CDR3 is built from 15 residues. Germline values: CDR1 KGHSH, CDR2 LQKENI. V was cut by 1 base and J by 0 bases, with 7 bases left in between. Here the CDR3 DNA reads TGTGCCAGCTCACCACGGGCAACCTCCTACAATGAGCAGTTCTTC. Protein sequence: CASSPRATSYNEQFF.

The V call is TRBV6-1, the J call TRBJ1-6; possible D gene TRBD1, 5 bases. The germline V gene encodes CDR1 MNHNS and CDR2 SASEGT. Trimming took 6 bases from V and 9 from J, leaving 18 bases between them. CDR3 length: 15 amino acids. The CDR3 DNA follows: TGTGCCAGCAGGGAAACGGGACCCCGGGGTTCACCCCTCCACTTT. Translating it yields CASRETGPRGSPLHF.

V gene TRBV6-1 combines with J gene TRBJ1-1; TRBD1 matches 7 bases. V lost 6 bases and J lost 4; bases outside the gene matches: 8. The CDR3 length is 14 residues. Germline V gene lookup returns CDR1 MNHNS and CDR2 SASEGT. The CDR3 DNA is TGTGCCAGCAGGGAGACAGGGAAGAGCACTGAAGCTTTCTTT. It encodes CASRETGKSTEAFF.

The chain carries TRBV6-6 and TRBJ2-1; a weak D match, TRBD1 (5 bases). Trimming shortened V by 6 bases and J by 5 bases, and 17 bases separated the two germline ends. This CDR3 contains 15 residues. Germline-derived CDR1 and CDR2 are MNHNY and SVGAGI (reference sequence). The CDR3 region is CASSPRVGANNEQFF. CDR3 sequence (DNA): TGTGCCAGCAGCCCCCGGGTAGGGGCTAACAATGAGCAGTTCTTC.

The chain recombines TRBV6-6 with TRBJ1-1, with D hard to call. Per germline, CDR1 MNHNY and CDR2 SVGAGI (reference sequence). The CDR3 covers 14 residues. Trimming shortened V by 2 bases and J by 1 base, and 8 bases separated the two germline ends. CDR3: CASSYTDTNTEAFF. The CDR3 DNA follows: TGTGCCAGCAGTTACACTGACACGAACACTGAAGCTTTCTTT.

This CDR3 reads CHSRATWGANEQFF. DNA of the CDR3: TGTCATAGCAGGGCTACGTGGGGGGCGAATGAGCAGTTCTTC. The gene calls are TRBV2 and TRBJ2-1; D tentatively fits TRBD1 or TRBD2 (6 bases each). This CDR3 contains 14 residues. CDR1 is SNHLY and CDR2 is FYNNEI in the germline V gene.

The rearrangement joins TRBV2 to TRBJ2-5, with D perhaps matching TRBD1 (6 bases). There are 13 residues in the CDR3. V lost 4 bases and J lost 1, with 7 bases in between. Germline V lookup: CDR1 SNHLY, CDR2 FYNNEI. CDR3 loop: CASSGQAQETQYF. CDR3 DNA: TGTGCCAGCAGTGGACAGGCCCAAGAGACCCAGTACTTC. The full variable domain, rest sourced from reference TRBV2 and TRBJ2-5, is EPEVTQTPSHQVTQMGQEVILRCVPISNHLYFYWYRQILGQKVEFLVSFYNNEISEKSEIFDDQFSVERPDGSNFTLKIRSTKLEDSAMYFCASSGQAQETQYFGPGTRLLVL.

This chain links TRBV5-1 with TRBJ1-4, with a tentative D call TRBD1 (6 bases). V lost 6 bases and J lost 3, with 12 bases in between. The V gene's germline CDR1 is SGHRS and CDR2 YFSETQ. The CDR3 loop spans 14 amino acids. The CDR3 reads CASKQGSSNEKLFF. The CDR3 DNA sequence: TGCGCCAGCAAGCAGGGGAGCTCTAATGAAAAACTGTTTTTT. Filled out from reference TRBV5-1 and TRBJ1-4, the complete variable domain reads KAGVTQTPRYLIKTRGQQVTLSCSPISGHRSVSWYQQTPGQGLQFLFEYFSETQRNKGNFPGRFSGRQFSNSRSEMNVSTLELGDSALYLCASKQGSSNEKLFFGSGTQLSVL.

This clone was detected many times. The chain uses TRBV6-5 and TRBJ1-5, with a tentative D call TRBD1 (6 bases). Germline V CDR1 and CDR2: MNHEY, SVGAGI. Trimming shortened V by 6 bases and J by 8 bases, and 20 bases separated the two germline ends. The CDR3 is 15 amino acids. CDR3 nucleotide sequence: TGTGCCAGCAGAGAGACAGGCCTTATCGGTGAGCCCCAGCATTTT. It is translated as CASRETGLIGEPQHF.

In its sample, this clone was seen a few times. V gene TRBV5-4 combines with J gene TRBJ1-1, with D unresolved. Per the germline V gene, CDR1 is SGHNT and CDR2 is YYREEE (reference sequence). Trimming pared 3 bases from V and 5 bases from J, leaving 11 bases between. The length of the CDR3 is 13 residues. This CDR3 reads CASSWDTRTEAFF. The CDR3 DNA reads TGTGCCAGCAGCTGGGATACGAGGACTGAAGCTTTCTTT.

This chain links TRBV5-1 with TRBJ2-7, with TRBD1 as a possible D gene (6 bases). V was shortened by 2 bases and J by 6 bases, with 15 bases between the two germline ends. Germline assignment: CDR1 SGHRS and CDR2 YFSETQ. This CDR3 is 14 amino acids long. CDR3 in amino acids: CASSFDRSSLEQYF. Written as DNA, the CDR3 is TGCGCCAGCAGCTTCGACAGGTCCAGCCTCGAGCAGTACTTC.

This chain links TRBV14 with TRBJ1-1, with D hard to call. The CDR3 is 13 residues long. The V end lost 9 bases, the J end lost 5 bases, and 16 bases lay between the germline ends. The germline V gene encodes CDR1 SGHDN and CDR2 FVKESK. Written as DNA, the CDR3 is TGTGCCAGTGACCCGGGCGTAAGAACTGAAGCTTTCTTT. It encodes CASDPGVRTEAFF.

This clone was observed a few times. V is TRBV5-1 and J is TRBJ2-2; D gene unclear. Germline V gives CDR1 SGHRS, CDR2 YFSETQ. The V end lost 1 base, the J end lost 4 bases, and 8 bases lay between the germline ends. This CDR3 has 14 residues. CDR3 nucleotide sequence: TGCGCCAGCAGCTTGTACCAATTCACCGGGGAGCTGTTTTTT. This sequence encodes CASSLYQFTGELFF. The full variable domain, in which reference TRBV5-1 and TRBJ2-2 provide the parts outside the CDR3, is KAGVTQTPRYLIKTRGQQVTLSCSPISGHRSVSWYQQTPGQGLQFLFEYFSETQRNKGNFPGRFSGRQFSNSRSEMNVSTLELGDSALYLCASSLYQFTGELFFGEGSRLTVL.

This chain connects TRBV7-2 to TRBJ2-7, with 7 bases matching TRBD2. V shed 5 bases, J shed 0 bases, and the junction held 7 bases outside the gene matches. Germline V lookup: CDR1 SGHTA, CDR2 FQGNSA. The CDR3 covers 15 residues. The CDR3 sequence is CASSTAGGGSYEQYF. The CDR3 DNA reads TGTGCCAGCAGCACCGCTGGCGGGGGCTCCTACGAGCAGTACTTC.

Details on this clone: A much larger clonotype is one base distant, so this may be a read error. The chain is built from TRBV7-2 and TRBJ1-2; D perhaps matches TRBD1 (5 bases). The CDR3 is made up of 11 amino acids. CDR1 is SGHTA and CDR2 is FQGNSA in the germline V gene. V lost 11 bases, J lost 8 bases, and 15 bases lay in between. In nucleotides, the CDR3 is TGTGCCGACCGGGGCAAGAGCGGCTACACCTTC. The encoded protein is CADRGKSGYTF.

This clone was found a few times. The V gene is TRBV11-2, the J gene TRBJ2-5; D is ambiguous. With 5 bases removed from V and 2 bases from J, the gap between germline ends came to 15 bases. This CDR3 contains 15 residues. Germline V gives CDR1 SGHAT, CDR2 FQNNGV. The CDR3 region has the DNA TGTGCCAGCAGCCAACTCTTGGTGGAGCAAGAGACCCAGTACTTC. This translates into CASSQLLVEQETQYF.

The chain links TRBV27 to TRBJ1-5, with a weak D call TRBD1 (5 bases). Germline V gives CDR1 MNHEY, CDR2 SMNVEV (reference sequence). The germline V and J ends were trimmed by 4 bases and 3 bases, with 13 bases remaining between them. The CDR3 sequence is 15 residues long. The CDR3 sequence: CASSSNRLLNQPQHF. The DNA for the CDR3 is TGTGCCAGCAGTTCGAACAGGCTCCTCAATCAGCCCCAGCATTTT.

This clone was observed a single time. V gene TRBV29-1 combines with J gene TRBJ1-4; 7 positions agree with TRBD1. Germline V gene sequence: CDR1 SQVTM, CDR2 ANQGSEA. The J segment lost 1 base and the V segment lost 6 bases, leaving 8 bases of the junction unmatched. CDR3 length: 15 amino acids. The CDR3 DNA follows: TGCAGCGTCTCGACAGGGTGGATAACTAATGAAAAACTGTTTTTT. Its translation is CSVSTGWITNEKLFF.